This T cell receptor beta chain is drawn from a study of CXCR3-negative and CXCR3-positive naive CD8 T cells (dated by TCRdb to the late 2010s). The study in broad terms: In total, some 140 million TRB reads were obtained, which works out to roughly 1.5 +/- 0.3 million reads per library. Diversity and physicochemical repertoire analyses were performed on about 12 donors pooled from two independent experiments. The TRBV-TRBJ cluster analysis covered naive subsets from 5 donors and memory cells from 3 donors. On the study overall, not on this receptor specifically: TRB CDR3s from CXCR3-positive naive cells showed higher hydrophobicity (lower Kidera factor 4), lower energy, and higher strength and volume indices than CXCR3-negative naive cells. CXCR3 expression partially decreased after cryopreservation, so most assays used freshly isolated PBMCs. Naive CXCR3-negative and CXCR3-positive cells from the same donor showed similar TRBV-TRBJ usage, whereas memory cells showed distinct patterns. Both naive subsets had comparably high repertoire diversity, while memory CD8+ T cells had much lower repertoire diversity. Because surface CD5, which is linked to self-reactivity in mice, was comparable between the naive subsets, TCR interaction strength was also inferred from the physicochemical properties of TRB CDR3s.

For sequencing, a NextSeq 550 was employed. The Human TCR Profiling Kit (MiLaboratory) was used to prepare UMI-labeled 5' RACE TRB cDNA libraries. The full amount of extracted RNA was used for cDNA synthesis, and the full amount of resulting cDNA was used for PCR amplification. Libraries were prepared in parallel with an identical number of PCR cycles. The paper's data handling went like this. About 53,000 +/- 9,400 unique UMI-labeled TRB cDNA molecules per library were extracted with MIGEC and MiXCR, with at least two reads per UMI required. On average, about 40,000 +/- 10,000 functional in-frame TRB CDR3 nucleotide clonotypes lacking stop codons were found per library. After each sample was downsampled to 5000 UMI-labeled TRB molecules, VDJtools was used to calculate diversity metrics such as normalized Shannon-Wiener and Chao1. VDJtools was used to calculate clonotype-size-weighted physicochemical properties of the central five CDR3 residues, namely interaction energy, strength, volume and Kidera factor 4. TCRdb reprocessed the reads, so every CDR3 protein sequence counts as one entry and DNA is not shown. TCRdb's processing, not the authors', yielded these V and J calls. This sample's clone table shows roughly 86,000 distinct CDR3 sequences. The top ten clonotypes cover approximately 1.1% of the sample.

Of note for this clonotype: The specificity of this receptor is unknown.

The germline V gene gives CDR1 as SGHTA and CDR2 as FQGNSA. Spanning cysteine to phenylalanine, the CDR3 consists of 13 amino acids. No DNA is listed. For each CD8+ T cell subset, flow sorting was done in triplicate, and roughly 330,000 cells per subset went directly into RLT lysis buffer. Naive CD8+ T cells were defined stringently as CD45RO-CCR7+CD27+CD95- to exclude memory contaminants. Standard density gradient centrifugation was used to isolate peripheral blood mononuclear cells from buffy coats. Naive CXCR3-negative and CXCR3-positive CD8+ T cells were flow-sorted on a FACSAria III. Total RNA was extracted from sorted cells with an RNeasy Mini Kit.

Sequenced sample: naive CXCR3- CD8+ T cells from blood. This specimen's cell subset or site label, interpreted: CD45RO-CCR7+CD27+CD95- naive CD8+ T cells lacking CXCR3 (TNR3-). The origin of this receptor is a human donor in good health. Some clones in this sample may be carry-over from other donors' samples. Here the chain combines TRBV7-2 and TRBJ2-1; TCRdb gives TRBD2 as the D gene, but with no DNA this cannot be confirmed. The CDR3 region reads CASSILVWHEQFF.